This TCR beta chain emerged from a study of beta chain features in type 1 diabetes. Study-wide results and limits: Any role of HLA type in TCRB rearrangement remained unresolved here.

Remarks on this clone: Its antigen is unknown.

The V gene end was trimmed by 6 bases and the J gene end by 4 bases; junction bases not matched to a gene: 5. The germline CDR1 and CDR2 sequences are SNHLY and FYNNEI. The CDR3 is 14 residues long. The entirety of the isolated RNA underwent reverse transcription, so expressed TCRB transcripts were sequenced. The average read count of naive, central memory and regulatory T cell samples was 3 million to 4 million. Here immunoSEQ multiplex PCR was the method, and the copy in TCRdb shows in-frame clones only, minus some. The sample shows some 140,000 clones, just over 9% of them seen only once. Sequenced material: central memory CD4+ T cells from blood. The chain carries TRBV2 and TRBJ1-2; 10 nucleotides match TRBD1. This TCR derives from a young man in good health. CDR3 DNA: TGTGCCAGCAGCCGGGACAGGGGTTTCTATGGCTACACCTTC. This gives the protein CASSRDRGFYGYTF.